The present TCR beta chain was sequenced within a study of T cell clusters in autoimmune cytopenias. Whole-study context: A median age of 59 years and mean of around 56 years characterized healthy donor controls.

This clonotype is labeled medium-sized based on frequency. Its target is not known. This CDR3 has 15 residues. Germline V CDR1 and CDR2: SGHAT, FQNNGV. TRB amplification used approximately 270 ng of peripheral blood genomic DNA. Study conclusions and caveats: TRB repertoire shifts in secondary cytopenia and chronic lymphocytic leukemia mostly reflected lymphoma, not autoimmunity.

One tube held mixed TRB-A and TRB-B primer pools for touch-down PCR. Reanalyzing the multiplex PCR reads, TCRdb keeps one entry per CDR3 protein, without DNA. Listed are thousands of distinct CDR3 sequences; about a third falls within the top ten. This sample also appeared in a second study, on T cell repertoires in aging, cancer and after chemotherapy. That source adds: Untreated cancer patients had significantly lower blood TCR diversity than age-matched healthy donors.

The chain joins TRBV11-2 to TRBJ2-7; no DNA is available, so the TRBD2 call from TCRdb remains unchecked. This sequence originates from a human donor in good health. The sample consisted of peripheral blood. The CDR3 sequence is CASRYAASGDYEQYF.